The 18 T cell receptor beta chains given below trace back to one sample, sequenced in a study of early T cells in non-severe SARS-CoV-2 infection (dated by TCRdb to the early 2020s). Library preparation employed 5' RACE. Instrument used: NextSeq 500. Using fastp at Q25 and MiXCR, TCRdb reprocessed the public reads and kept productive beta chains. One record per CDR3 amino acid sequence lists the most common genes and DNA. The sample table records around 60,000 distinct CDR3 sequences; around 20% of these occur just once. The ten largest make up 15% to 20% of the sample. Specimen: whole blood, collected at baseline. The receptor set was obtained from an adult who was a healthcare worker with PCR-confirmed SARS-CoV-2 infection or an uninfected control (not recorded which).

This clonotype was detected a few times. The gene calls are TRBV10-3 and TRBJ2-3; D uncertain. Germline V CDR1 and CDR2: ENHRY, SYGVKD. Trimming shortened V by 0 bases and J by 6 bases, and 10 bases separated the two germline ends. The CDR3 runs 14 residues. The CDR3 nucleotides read TGTGCCATCAGTGAGTCGCTAGATTCGGATACGCAGTATTTT. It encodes CAISESLDSDTQYF.

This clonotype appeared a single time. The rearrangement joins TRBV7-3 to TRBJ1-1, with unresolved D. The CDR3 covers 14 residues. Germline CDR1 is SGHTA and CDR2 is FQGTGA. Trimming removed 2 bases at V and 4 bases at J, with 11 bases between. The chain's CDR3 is CASSLQREGTEAFF. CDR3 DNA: TGTGCCAGCAGCTTACAGCGGGAGGGCACTGAAGCTTTCTTT.

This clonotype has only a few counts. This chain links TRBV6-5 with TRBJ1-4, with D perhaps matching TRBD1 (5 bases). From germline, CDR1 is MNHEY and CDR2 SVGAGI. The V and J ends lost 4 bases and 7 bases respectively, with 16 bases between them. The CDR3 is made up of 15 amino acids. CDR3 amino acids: CASSSTVNDGEKLFF. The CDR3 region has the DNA TGTGCCAGCAGTTCGACAGTTAATGACGGTGAAAAACTGTTTTTT.

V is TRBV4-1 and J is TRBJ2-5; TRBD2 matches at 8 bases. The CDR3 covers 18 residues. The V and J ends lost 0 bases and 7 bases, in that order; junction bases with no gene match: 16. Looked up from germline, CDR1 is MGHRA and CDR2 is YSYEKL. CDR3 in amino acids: CASSQDSGTRALGATQYF. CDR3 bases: TGCGCCAGCAGCCAAGATAGCGGGACCCGAGCGCTAGGGGCGACCCAGTACTTC.

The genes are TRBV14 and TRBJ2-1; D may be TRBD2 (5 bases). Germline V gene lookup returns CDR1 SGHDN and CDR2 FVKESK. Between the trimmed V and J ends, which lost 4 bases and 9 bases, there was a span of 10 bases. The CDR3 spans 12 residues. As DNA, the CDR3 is TGTGCCAGCAGCCGACCGGGGAGTGAGCAGTTCTTC. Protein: CASSRPGSEQFF.

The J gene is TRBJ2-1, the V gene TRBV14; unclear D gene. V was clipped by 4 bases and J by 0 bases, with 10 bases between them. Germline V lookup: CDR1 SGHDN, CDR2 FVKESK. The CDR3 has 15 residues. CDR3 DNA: TGTGCCAGCAGCCCCTCCATTGGCTCCTACAATGAGCAGTTCTTC. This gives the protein CASSPSIGSYNEQFF.

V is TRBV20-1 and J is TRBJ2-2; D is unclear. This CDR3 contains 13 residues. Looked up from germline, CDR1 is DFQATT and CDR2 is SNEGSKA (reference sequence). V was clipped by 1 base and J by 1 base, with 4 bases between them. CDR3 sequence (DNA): TGCAGTGCTAGAGTGTGGAACACCGGGGAGCTGTTTTTT. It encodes CSARVWNTGELFF.

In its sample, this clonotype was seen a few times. CDR3: CASSLYDTTYGYTF. Here the CDR3 DNA reads TGTGCCAGCAGCTTATATGATACTACCTATGGCTACACCTTC. The V call is TRBV11-3, the J call TRBJ1-2; D unclear. V was trimmed by 2 bases and J by 4 bases, leaving 11 bases between them. The length of the CDR3 is 14 residues. Per the germline V gene, CDR1 is SGHNT and CDR2 is YENEEA. The whole variable domain, filled in from reference TRBV11-3 and TRBJ1-2, reads EAGVVQSPRYKIIEKKQPVAFWCNPISGHNTLYWYLQNLGQGPELLIRYENEEAVDDSQLPKDRFSAERLKGVDSTLKIQPAELGDSAVYLCASSLYDTTYGYTFGSGTRLTVV.

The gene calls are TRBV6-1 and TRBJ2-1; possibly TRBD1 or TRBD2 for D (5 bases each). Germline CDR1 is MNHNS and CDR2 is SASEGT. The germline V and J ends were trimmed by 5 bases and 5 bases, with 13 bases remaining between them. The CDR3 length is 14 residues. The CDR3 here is CASSWDLSDNEQFF. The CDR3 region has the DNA TGTGCCAGCAGTTGGGACCTTTCAGACAATGAGCAGTTCTTC.

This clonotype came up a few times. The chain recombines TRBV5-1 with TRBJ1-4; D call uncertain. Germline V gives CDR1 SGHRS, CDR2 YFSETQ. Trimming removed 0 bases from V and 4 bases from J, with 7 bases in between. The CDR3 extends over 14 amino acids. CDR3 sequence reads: CASSLGLINEKLFF. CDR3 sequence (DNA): TGCGCCAGCAGCTTGGGACTGATTAATGAAAAACTGTTTTTT.

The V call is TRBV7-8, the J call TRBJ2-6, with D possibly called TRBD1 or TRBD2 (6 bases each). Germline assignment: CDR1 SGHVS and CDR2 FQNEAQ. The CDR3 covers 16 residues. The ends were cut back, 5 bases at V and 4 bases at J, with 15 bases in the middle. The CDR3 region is CASSPLGGPGANVLTF. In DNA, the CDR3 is TGTGCCAGCAGCCCTCTGGGGGGCCCGGGGGCCAACGTCCTGACTTTC. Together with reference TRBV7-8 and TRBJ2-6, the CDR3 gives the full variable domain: GAGVSQSPRYKVAKRGQDVALRCDPISGHVSLFWYQQALGQGPEFLTYFQNEAQLDKSGLPSDRFFAERPEGSVSTLKIQRTQQEDSAVYLCASSPLGGPGANVLTFGAGSRLTVL.

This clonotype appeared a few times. In DNA, the CDR3 is TGTGCCAGCTCACCATCGGAGAGGGATTCACCCCTCCACTTT. Translated: CASSPSERDSPLHF. The V gene is TRBV18, the J gene TRBJ1-6; D is unresolved. V lost 2 bases and J 8 bases, leaving 10 bases between the germline ends. CDR3 length equals 14 residues. CDR1 and CDR2 (germline): KGHSH, LQKENI.

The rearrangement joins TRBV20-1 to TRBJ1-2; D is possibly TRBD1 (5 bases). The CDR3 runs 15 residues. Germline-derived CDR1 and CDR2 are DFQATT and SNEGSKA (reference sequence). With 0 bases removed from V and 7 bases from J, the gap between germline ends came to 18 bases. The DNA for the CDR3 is TGCAGTGCTAGAGATCAAGTGTATCAGGGAATTGGCTACACCTTC. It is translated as CSARDQVYQGIGYTF.

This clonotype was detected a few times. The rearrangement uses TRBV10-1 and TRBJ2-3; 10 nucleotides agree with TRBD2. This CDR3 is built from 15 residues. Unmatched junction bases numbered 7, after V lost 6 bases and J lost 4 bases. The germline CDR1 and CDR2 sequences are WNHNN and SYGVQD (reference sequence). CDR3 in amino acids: CASSMGLAGADTQYF. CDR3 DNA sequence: TGCGCCAGCAGCATGGGGCTAGCGGGGGCAGATACGCAGTATTTT.

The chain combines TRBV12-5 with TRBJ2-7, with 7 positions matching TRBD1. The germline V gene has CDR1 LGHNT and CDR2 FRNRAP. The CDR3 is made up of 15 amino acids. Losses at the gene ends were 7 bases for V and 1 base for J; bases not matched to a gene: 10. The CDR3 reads CASAPDREPSYEQYF. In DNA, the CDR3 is TGTGCTAGTGCCCCCGACAGGGAACCTTCCTACGAGCAGTACTTC.

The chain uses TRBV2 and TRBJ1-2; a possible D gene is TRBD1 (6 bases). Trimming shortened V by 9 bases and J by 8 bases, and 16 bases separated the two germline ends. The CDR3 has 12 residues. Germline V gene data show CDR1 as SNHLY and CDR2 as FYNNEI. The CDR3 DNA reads TGTGCCAGACAGGACAGCTCGCGGGGCTACACCTTC. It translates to CARQDSSRGYTF.

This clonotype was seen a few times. Here the CDR3 DNA reads TGTGCCAGCAGGCCTTTCTCCGGGGAGCTGTTTTTT. This encodes CASRPFSGELFF. The rearrangement joins TRBV11-2 to TRBJ2-2; D is uncertain. Germline V CDR1 and CDR2: SGHAT, FQNNGV. The CDR3 is 12 amino acids. Trimming removed 6 bases from V and 6 bases from J, with 8 bases in between.

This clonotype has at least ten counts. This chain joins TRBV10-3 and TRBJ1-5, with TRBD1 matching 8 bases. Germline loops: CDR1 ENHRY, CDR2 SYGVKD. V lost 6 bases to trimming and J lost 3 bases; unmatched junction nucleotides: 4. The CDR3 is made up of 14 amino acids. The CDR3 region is CAISADRDNQPQHF. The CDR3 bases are TGTGCCATCAGCGCGGACAGGGACAATCAGCCCCAGCATTTT.